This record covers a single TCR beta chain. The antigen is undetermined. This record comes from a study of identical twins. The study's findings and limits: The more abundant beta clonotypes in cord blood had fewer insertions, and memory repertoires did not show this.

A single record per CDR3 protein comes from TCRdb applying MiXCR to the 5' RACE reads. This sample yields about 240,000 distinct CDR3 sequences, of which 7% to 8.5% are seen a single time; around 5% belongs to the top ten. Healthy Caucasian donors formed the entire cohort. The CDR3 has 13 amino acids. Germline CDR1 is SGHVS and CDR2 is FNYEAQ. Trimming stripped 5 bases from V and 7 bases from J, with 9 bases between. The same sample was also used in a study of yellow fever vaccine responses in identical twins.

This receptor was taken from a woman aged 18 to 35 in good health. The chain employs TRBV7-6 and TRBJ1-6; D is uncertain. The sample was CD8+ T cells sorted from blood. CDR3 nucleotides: TGTGCCAGCAGCATGGAGACGAATTCACCCCTCCACTTT. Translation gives CASSMETNSPLHF.